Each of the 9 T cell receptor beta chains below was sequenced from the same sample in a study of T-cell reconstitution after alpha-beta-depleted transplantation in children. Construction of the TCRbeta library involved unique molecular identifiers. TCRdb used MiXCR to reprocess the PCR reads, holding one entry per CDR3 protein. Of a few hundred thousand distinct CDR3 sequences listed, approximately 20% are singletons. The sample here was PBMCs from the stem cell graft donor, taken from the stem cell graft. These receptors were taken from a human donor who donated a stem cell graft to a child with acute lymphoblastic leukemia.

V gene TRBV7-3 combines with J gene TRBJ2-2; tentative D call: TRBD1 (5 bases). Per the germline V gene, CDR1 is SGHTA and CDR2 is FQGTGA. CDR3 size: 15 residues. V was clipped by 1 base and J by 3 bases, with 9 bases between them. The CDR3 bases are TGTGCCAGCAGCTTAAATTCAGGGCACACCGGGGAGCTGTTTTTT. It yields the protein CASSLNSGHTGELFF.

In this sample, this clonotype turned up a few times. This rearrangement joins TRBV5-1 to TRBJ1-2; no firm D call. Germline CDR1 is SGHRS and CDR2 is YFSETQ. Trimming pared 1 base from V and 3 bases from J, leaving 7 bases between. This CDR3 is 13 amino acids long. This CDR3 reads CASSLRKDYGYTF. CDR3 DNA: TGCGCCAGCAGCTTGAGGAAGGACTATGGCTACACCTTC.

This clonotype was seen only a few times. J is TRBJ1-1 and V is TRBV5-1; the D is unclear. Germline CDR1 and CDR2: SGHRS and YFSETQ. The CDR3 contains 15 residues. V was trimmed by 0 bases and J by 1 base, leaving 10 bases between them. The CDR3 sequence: CASSLGAGPNTEAFF. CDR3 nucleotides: TGCGCCAGCAGCTTGGGGGCGGGCCCGAACACTGAAGCTTTCTTT. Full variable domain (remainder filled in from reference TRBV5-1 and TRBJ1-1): KAGVTQTPRYLIKTRGQQVTLSCSPISGHRSVSWYQQTPGQGLQFLFEYFSETQRNKGNFPGRFSGRQFSNSRSEMNVSTLELGDSALYLCASSLGAGPNTEAFFGQGTRLTVV.

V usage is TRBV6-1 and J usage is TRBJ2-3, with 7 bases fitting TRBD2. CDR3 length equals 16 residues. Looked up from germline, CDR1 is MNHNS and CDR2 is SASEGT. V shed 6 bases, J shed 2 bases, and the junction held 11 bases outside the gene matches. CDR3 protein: CASSTRTRVVTDTQYF. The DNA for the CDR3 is TGTGCCAGCAGCACACGGACTAGGGTCGTCACAGATACGCAGTATTTT.

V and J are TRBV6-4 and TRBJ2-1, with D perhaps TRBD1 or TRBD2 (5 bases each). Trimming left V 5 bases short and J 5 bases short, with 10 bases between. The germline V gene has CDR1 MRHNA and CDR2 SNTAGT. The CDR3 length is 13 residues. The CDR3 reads CASSTEGHNEQFF. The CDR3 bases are TGTGCCAGCAGTACTGAGGGGCACAATGAGCAGTTCTTC.

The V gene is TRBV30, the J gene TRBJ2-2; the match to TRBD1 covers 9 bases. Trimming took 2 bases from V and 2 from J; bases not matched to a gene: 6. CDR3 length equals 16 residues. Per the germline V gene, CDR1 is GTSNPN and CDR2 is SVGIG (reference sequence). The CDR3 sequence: CAWSPSGQGNTGELFF. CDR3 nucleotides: TGTGCCTGGAGTCCCTCGGGACAGGGAAACACCGGGGAGCTGTTTTTT.

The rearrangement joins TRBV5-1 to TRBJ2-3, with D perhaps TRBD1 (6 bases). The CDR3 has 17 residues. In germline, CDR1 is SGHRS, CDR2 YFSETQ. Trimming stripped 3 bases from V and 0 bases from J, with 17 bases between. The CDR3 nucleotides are TGCGCCAGCAGCTACCTAACCGGGACACCGAGCACAGATACGCAGTATTTT. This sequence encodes CASSYLTGTPSTDTQYF.

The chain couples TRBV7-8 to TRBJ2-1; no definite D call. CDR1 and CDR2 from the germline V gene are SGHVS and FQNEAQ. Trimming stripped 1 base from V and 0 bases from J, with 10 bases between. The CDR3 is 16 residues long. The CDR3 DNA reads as TGTGCCAGCAGCTTAGGGCCCCAAAGCTCCTACAATGAGCAGTTCTTC. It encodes CASSLGPQSSYNEQFF.

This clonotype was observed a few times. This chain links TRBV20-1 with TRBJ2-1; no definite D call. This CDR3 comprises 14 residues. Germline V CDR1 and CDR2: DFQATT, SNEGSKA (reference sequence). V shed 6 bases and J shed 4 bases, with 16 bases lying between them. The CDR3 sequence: CSASSDSAYNEQFF. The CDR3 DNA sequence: TGCAGTGCGTCCTCCGACTCCGCTTACAATGAGCAGTTCTTC.